The 26 T cell receptor beta chains below all came from one sample that was sequenced in a study of T cell responses to AZD1222 COVID-19 vaccine (dated by TCRdb to the early 2020s). The sample's time point label, decoded: about 28 days (+/-7) after the second vaccine dose. Libraries were constructed by the immunoSEQ multiplex PCR assay. Here the immuneACCESS table is served through TCRdb, limited to in-frame sequences with V and J called. Missing clones are a known gap in these copies; in checked studies unresolved V genes cover under half, and the rest lacks a known reason. This sample has some 130,000 clones in its table, and roughly 93% of those were observed once. The ten largest clones add up to approximately 0.98% of the sample. Sequences were derived from peripheral blood, sampled 28 days after the second AZD1222 dose. The receptors here all came from an adult who received the AZD1222 COVID-19 vaccine.

This chain uses TRBV29-1 with TRBJ2-1; 8 bases are a match to TRBD2. V was pared by 0 bases and J by 8 bases, with 12 bases of the junction left unmatched. This CDR3 region has 16 residues. The germline gives CDR1 SQVTM, CDR2 ANQGSEA. The DNA of the CDR3 is TGCAGCGTTGAAGACTCACTAGCGGCCCCAGGGGATGAGCAGTTCTTC. Amino acid sequence: CSVEDSLAAPGDEQFF.

The V gene is TRBV28, the J gene TRBJ2-7; weak D call: TRBD1 (6 bases). The length of the CDR3 is 14 residues. CDR1 MDHEN and CDR2 SYDVKM come from the germline V gene. The germline V and J ends were trimmed by 5 bases and 1 base, with 12 bases remaining between them. Here the CDR3 DNA reads TGTGCCAGCAGTCAGATACAGGGTTCCTACGAGCAGTACTTC. Translating it yields CASSQIQGSYEQYF.

J is TRBJ1-1 and V is TRBV6-5; 7 bases line up with TRBD1. Germline trimming cut 5 bases from V and 1 base from J; bases unmatched to any gene: 4. CDR1 is MNHEY and CDR2 is SVGAGI in the germline V gene. This CDR3 spans 14 amino acids. The CDR3: CASSRQGKNTEAFF. Here the CDR3 DNA reads TGTGCCAGCAGTAGACAGGGAAAGAACACTGAAGCTTTCTTT.

The genes are TRBV9 and TRBJ2-1, with 7 bases aligning to TRBD2. Losses at the gene ends were 3 bases for V and 7 bases for J; bases not matched to a gene: 10. This CDR3 spans 15 amino acids. Germline lookup yields CDR1 SGDLS and CDR2 YYNGEE. The CDR3 nucleotides are TGTGCCAGCAGCGCGGAGGGGAGGGCCTGGAATGAGCAGTTCTTC. Its translation: CASSAEGRAWNEQFF.

J is TRBJ1-6 and V is TRBV28; no reliable D call. V was trimmed by 0 bases and J by 12 bases, leaving 9 bases between them. CDR1 is MDHEN and CDR2 is SYDVKM in the germline V gene. This CDR3 is built from 13 residues. The CDR3 loop reads CASSLWLEGPLHF. The CDR3 DNA sequence: TGTGCCAGCAGTTTATGGTTGGAGGGACCCCTCCACTTT.

The J gene is TRBJ2-7, the V gene TRBV18; TRBD1 aligns across 8 bases. Germline-derived CDR1 and CDR2 are KGHSH and LQKENI. J was trimmed by 5 bases and V by 3 bases; bases with no gene match: 6. The CDR3 loop spans 14 amino acids. DNA of the CDR3: TGTGCCAGCTCACCTACGACAGGGGCCAACGAGCAGTACTTC. This gives the protein CASSPTTGANEQYF.

Comments on this clone: An end of the junction does not agree with germline; a read error may underlie this. CDR3 sequence reads: CATSREGRSYNEQFF. Written as DNA, the CDR3 is TGTGCCACCAGCCGAGAAGGCCGCTCCTACAATGAGCAGTTCTTC. The genes are TRBV15 and TRBJ2-1; D call uncertain. CDR1 LNHNV and CDR2 YYDKDF come from the germline V gene (reference sequence). This CDR3 has 15 residues.

The rearrangement uses TRBV7-9 and TRBJ2-4; 8 positions match TRBD1. The CDR3 covers 17 residues. Germline CDR1 is SEHNR and CDR2 is FQNEAQ (reference sequence). With V trimmed by 0 bases and J by 5 bases, 9 bases remained unmatched. Here the CDR3 reads CASSLAVEQGVENIQYF. CDR3 coding DNA: TGTGCCAGCAGCTTAGCCGTCGAACAGGGGGTTGAAAACATTCAGTACTTC.

V gene TRBV18 combines with J gene TRBJ1-1, with unresolved D. The V end was cut by 3 bases, the J end by 4 bases, with 9 bases between. The CDR3 totals 13 residues. Germline V gene sequence: CDR1 KGHSH, CDR2 LQKENI. The CDR3 region has the DNA TGTGCCAGCTCACCCGCCGGGAGCACTGAAGCTTTCTTT. Translated: CASSPAGSTEAFF.

The chain recombines TRBV5-1 with TRBJ2-1; tentatively, D is TRBD1 (5 bases). Germline CDR1 reads SGHRS; CDR2 reads YFSETQ. The CDR3 consists of 13 residues. With 0 bases removed from V and 8 bases from J, the gap between germline ends came to 9 bases. The CDR3 sequence: CASSLGQKDEQFF. DNA for the CDR3: TGCGCCAGCAGCTTGGGACAGAAGGATGAGCAGTTCTTC.

This clone was recorded once. The chain recombines TRBV2 with TRBJ2-1; no firm D call. Trimming shortened V by 8 bases and J by 9 bases, and 17 bases separated the two germline ends. The CDR3 consists of 13 residues. The germline V gene has CDR1 SNHLY and CDR2 FYNNEI. CDR3 DNA sequence: TGTGCCAGCCTGTCGGACGGAACGGGTGAGCAGTTCTTC. This sequence encodes CASLSDGTGEQFF.

This clone has a single count. This rearrangement joins TRBV5-5 to TRBJ1-1; D possibly corresponds to TRBD1 (5 bases). The V end was cut by 2 bases, the J end by 1 base, with 9 bases between. The germline V gene encodes CDR1 SGHKS and CDR2 YYEKEE (reference sequence). CDR3 length: 14 residues. CDR3 bases: TGTGCCAGCAGCTTAGTCCAGGGGAACACTGAAGCTTTCTTT. It is translated as CASSLVQGNTEAFF.

This chain links TRBV13 with TRBJ1-2; 9 bases are a match to TRBD1. V lost 5 bases to trimming and J lost 5 bases; unmatched junction nucleotides: 12. The CDR3 covers 16 residues. The V gene's germline CDR1 is PRHDT and CDR2 FYEKMQ (reference sequence). The CDR3 reads CASSVTGDRDLYGYTF. The CDR3 DNA follows: TGTGCCAGCAGCGTAACCGGGGACAGGGATTTGTATGGCTACACCTTC.

The chain couples TRBV6-4 to TRBJ2-5; no definite D call. This CDR3 has 11 residues. Germline CDR1 is MRHNA and CDR2 is SNTAGT. V was clipped by 6 bases and J by 1 base, with 3 bases between them. The CDR3 region is CASRPQETQYF. Here the CDR3 DNA reads TGTGCCAGCAGGCCCCAAGAGACCCAGTACTTC.

To note about this clone: The same CDR3 can be traced to other DNA sequences in this sample. The chain's CDR3 is CASSLGPGQATYEQYF. The CDR3, as DNA: TGTGCCAGCAGTTTAGGGCCGGGACAGGCAACCTACGAGCAGTACTTC. The chain links TRBV28 to TRBJ2-7, with 8 bases matching TRBD1. J lost 2 bases, V lost 2 bases, and 8 bases had no gene match. The CDR3 contains 16 residues. Germline loops: CDR1 MDHEN, CDR2 SYDVKM.

V and J are TRBV29-1 and TRBJ2-1; TRBD2 might be the D (7 bases). Trimming shortened V by 6 bases and J by 3 bases, and 18 bases separated the two germline ends. CDR1 is SQVTM, CDR2 ANQGSEA, per germline. The CDR3 loop spans 15 amino acids. This CDR3 is CSVNLGGAGYNEQFF. CDR3 DNA sequence: TGCAGCGTGAATTTAGGGGGGGCAGGCTACAATGAGCAGTTCTTC.

J is TRBJ2-2 and V is TRBV30, with a possible D match to TRBD2 (6 bases). Germline V gives CDR1 GTSNPN, CDR2 SVGIG (reference sequence). Deletions cut 2 bases from V and 6 bases from J, with 13 bases between. The CDR3 loop spans 14 amino acids. CDR3 loop: CAWSRTRRAGELFF. For the CDR3, the DNA is TGTGCCTGGAGTCGTACTAGGAGGGCCGGGGAGCTGTTTTTT.

This chain joins TRBV18 and TRBJ1-5; D unresolved. Germline loops: CDR1 KGHSH, CDR2 LQKENI. The V and J ends lost 8 bases and 3 bases respectively, with 11 bases between them. The CDR3 is made up of 13 amino acids. In DNA, the CDR3 is TGTGCCAGCCGGGTCGGAGTCAATCAGCCCCAGCATTTT. It is translated as CASRVGVNQPQHF.

This clone is a singleton in its sample. The V gene is TRBV12-5, the J gene TRBJ2-7; a weak D match, TRBD2 (5 bases). Trimming took 0 bases from V and 1 from J, leaving 13 bases between them. The CDR3 has 16 residues. CDR1 is LGHNT and CDR2 is FRNRAP in the germline V gene. In DNA form, the CDR3 reads TGTGCTAGTGGTTTGGTACTAGGACTGCAATCCTACGAGCAGTACTTC. Translating it yields CASGLVLGLQSYEQYF.

The rearrangement links TRBV6-6 to TRBJ2-1, with 10 positions matching TRBD1. The germline CDR1 and CDR2 sequences are MNHNY and SVGAGI (reference sequence). With 5 bases clipped from V and 6 bases from J, the junction kept 16 bases outside the gene matches. This CDR3 has 18 residues. The CDR3 DNA reads as TGTGCCAGCAGTCGGTCAAGACCGGAAGGACAGGGGGGCAATGAGCAGTTCTTC. Its protein is CASSRSRPEGQGGNEQFF.

V gene TRBV2 combines with J gene TRBJ2-1; 7 positions match TRBD1. The germline gives CDR1 SNHLY, CDR2 FYNNEI. The trim removed 6 bases at V and 6 bases at J, leaving 2 bases unmatched. The CDR3 totals 12 residues. The DNA of the CDR3 is TGTGCCAGCAGCTGGGACAGCAATGAGCAGTTCTTC. Residues: CASSWDSNEQFF.

The chain joins TRBV7-9 to TRBJ2-6, with D possibly being TRBD1 or TRBD2 (5 bases each). The CDR3 has 13 residues. Between the trimmed V and J ends, which lost 8 bases and 2 bases, there was a span of 7 bases. Germline values: CDR1 SEHNR, CDR2 FQNEAQ (reference sequence). The CDR3 loop is CASRGAGANVLTF. Written as DNA, the CDR3 is TGTGCCAGCCGAGGGGCTGGGGCCAACGTCCTGACTTTC.

The chain recombines TRBV12-5 with TRBJ2-1; 9 bases are shared with TRBD1. Germline V gene lookup returns CDR1 LGHNT and CDR2 FRNRAP. J lost 4 bases, V lost 0 bases, and 4 bases had no gene match. The CDR3 runs to 16 residues. The CDR3 DNA reads as TGTGCTAGTGGTTTGGTACTGGGGACAGGGTACAATGAGCAGTTCTTC. Translating it yields CASGLVLGTGYNEQFF.

The V call is TRBV18, the J call TRBJ1-4; possibly TRBD1 for D (6 bases). V lost 5 bases, J lost 6 bases, and 10 bases lay in between. The CDR3 consists of 13 residues. The germline V gene has CDR1 KGHSH and CDR2 LQKENI. This chain's CDR3 is CASSTGADEKLFF. CDR3 in DNA: TGTGCCAGCTCAACGGGGGCGGATGAAAAACTGTTTTTT.

The chain uses TRBV4-2 and TRBJ2-3; TRBD2 matches at 9 bases. The germline V gene encodes CDR1 LGHNA and CDR2 YNFKEQ. CDR3 length: 16 amino acids. V gave up 4 bases and J gave up 2 bases; unmatched junction bases: 7. CDR3 protein: CASSPRLAEFTDTQYF. CDR3 DNA: TGTGCCAGCAGCCCCAGACTAGCGGAATTCACAGATACGCAGTATTTT.

The V call is TRBV7-9, the J call TRBJ2-2; D remains ambiguous. V was shortened by 5 bases and J by 10 bases, with 11 bases between the two germline ends. CDR3 size: 12 residues. Germline assignment: CDR1 SEHNR and CDR2 FQNEAQ (reference sequence). The CDR3 here is CASSALVEELFF. The CDR3 region has the DNA TGTGCCAGCAGCGCTCTAGTAGAGGAGCTGTTTTTT.